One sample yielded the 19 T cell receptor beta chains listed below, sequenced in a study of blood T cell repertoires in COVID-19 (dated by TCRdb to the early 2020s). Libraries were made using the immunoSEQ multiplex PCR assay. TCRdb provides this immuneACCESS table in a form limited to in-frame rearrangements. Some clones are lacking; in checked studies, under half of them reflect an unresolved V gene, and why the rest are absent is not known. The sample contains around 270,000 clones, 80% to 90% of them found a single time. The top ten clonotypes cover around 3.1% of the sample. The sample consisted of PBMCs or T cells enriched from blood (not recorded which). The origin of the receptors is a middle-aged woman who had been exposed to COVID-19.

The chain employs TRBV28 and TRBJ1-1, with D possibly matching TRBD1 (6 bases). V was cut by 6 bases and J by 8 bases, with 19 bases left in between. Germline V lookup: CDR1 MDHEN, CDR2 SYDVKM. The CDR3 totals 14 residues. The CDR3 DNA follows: TGTGCCAGCAGGACGGACAGATCGACACCGGAAGCTTTCTTT. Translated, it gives CASRTDRSTPEAFF. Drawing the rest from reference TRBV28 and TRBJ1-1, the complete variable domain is DVKVTQSSRYLVKRTGEKVFLECVQDMDHENMFWYRQDPGLGLRLIYFSYDVKMKEKGDIPEGYSVSREKKERFSLILESASTNQTSMYLCASRTDRSTPEAFFGQGTRLTVV.

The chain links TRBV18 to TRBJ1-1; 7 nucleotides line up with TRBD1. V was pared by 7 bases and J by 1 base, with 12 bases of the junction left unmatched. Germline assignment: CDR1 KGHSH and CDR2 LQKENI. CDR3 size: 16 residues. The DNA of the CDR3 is TGTGCCAGCTTCTTCCAACAGGGGACTCCGAACACTGAAGCTTTCTTT. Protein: CASFFQQGTPNTEAFF.

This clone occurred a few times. The CDR3 loop reads CASSFSTWGRGTEAFF. The CDR3 nucleotides read TGTGCCAGCAGCTTCAGCACTTGGGGCAGGGGGACTGAAGCTTTCTTT. The chain recombines TRBV7-6 with TRBJ1-1; TRBD1 matches 7 bases. Germline values: CDR1 SGHVS, CDR2 FNYEAQ. V gave up 3 bases and J gave up 5 bases; unmatched junction bases: 12. This CDR3 comprises 16 residues.

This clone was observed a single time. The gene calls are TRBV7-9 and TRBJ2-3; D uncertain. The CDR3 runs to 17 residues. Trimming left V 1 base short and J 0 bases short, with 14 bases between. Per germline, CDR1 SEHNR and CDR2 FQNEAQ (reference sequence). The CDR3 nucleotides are TGTGCCAGCAGCTTAGTGGCAGGAACCACTAGCACAGATACGCAGTATTTT. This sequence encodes CASSLVAGTTSTDTQYF.

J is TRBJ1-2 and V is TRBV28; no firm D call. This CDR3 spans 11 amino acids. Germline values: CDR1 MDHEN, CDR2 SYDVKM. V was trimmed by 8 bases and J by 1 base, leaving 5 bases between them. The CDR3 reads CASASNYGYTF. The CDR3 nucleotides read TGTGCCAGCGCCAGTAACTATGGCTACACCTTC.

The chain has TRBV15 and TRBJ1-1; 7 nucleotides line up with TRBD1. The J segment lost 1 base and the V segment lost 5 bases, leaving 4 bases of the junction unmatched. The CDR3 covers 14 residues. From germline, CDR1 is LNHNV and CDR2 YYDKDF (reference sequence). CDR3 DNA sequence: TGTGCCACCAGCTTTCAGGGGGGGAACACTGAAGCTTTCTTT. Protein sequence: CATSFQGGNTEAFF.

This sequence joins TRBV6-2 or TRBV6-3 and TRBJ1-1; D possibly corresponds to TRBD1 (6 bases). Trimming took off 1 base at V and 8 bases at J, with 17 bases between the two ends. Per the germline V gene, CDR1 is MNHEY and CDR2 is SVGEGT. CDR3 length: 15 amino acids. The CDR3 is CASSYLPTGTKEAFF. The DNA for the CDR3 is TGTGCCAGCAGTTACTTACCCACCGGGACAAAGGAAGCTTTCTTT.

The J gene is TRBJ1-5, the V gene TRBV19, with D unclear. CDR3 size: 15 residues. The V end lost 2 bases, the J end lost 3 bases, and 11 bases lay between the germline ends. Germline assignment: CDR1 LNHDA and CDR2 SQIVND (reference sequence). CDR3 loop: CASSILGPFNQPQHF. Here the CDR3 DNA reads TGTGCCAGTAGTATATTGGGCCCGTTCAATCAGCCCCAGCATTTT.

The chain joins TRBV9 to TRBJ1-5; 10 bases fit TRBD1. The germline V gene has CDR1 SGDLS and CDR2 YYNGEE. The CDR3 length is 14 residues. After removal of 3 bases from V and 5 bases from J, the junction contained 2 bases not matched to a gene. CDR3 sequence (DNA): TGTGCCAGCAGCGCGACAGGGGGCTATCAGCCCCAGCATTTT. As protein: CASSATGGYQPQHF.

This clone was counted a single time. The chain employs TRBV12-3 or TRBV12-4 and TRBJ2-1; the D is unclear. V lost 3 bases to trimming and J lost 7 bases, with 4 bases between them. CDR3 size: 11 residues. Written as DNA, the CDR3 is TGTGCCAGCAGTTTTTCGAATGAGCAGTTCTTC. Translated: CASSFSNEQFF.

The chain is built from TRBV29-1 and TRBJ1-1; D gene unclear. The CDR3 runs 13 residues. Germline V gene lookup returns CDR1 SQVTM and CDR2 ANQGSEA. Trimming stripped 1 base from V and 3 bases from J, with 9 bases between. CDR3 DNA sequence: TGCAGCGTTGAAGCACAGCTATACACTGAAGCTTTCTTT. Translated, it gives CSVEAQLYTEAFF. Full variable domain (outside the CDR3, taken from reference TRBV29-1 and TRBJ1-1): SAVISQKPSRDICQRGTSLTIQCQVDSQVTMMFWYRQQPGQSLTLIATANQGSEATYESGFVIDKFPISRPNLTFSTLTVSNMSPEDSSIYLCSVEAQLYTEAFFGQGTRLTVV.

CDR3 amino acids: CASSMMAGAQPQHF. The DNA of the CDR3 is TGTGCCAGTAGTATGATGGCAGGGGCCCAGCCCCAGCATTTT. The V gene is TRBV19, the J gene TRBJ1-5; tentatively, D is TRBD1 (6 bases). V gave up 3 bases and J gave up 7 bases, with 13 bases separating them. The CDR3 is 14 residues long. CDR1 is LNHDA, CDR2 SQIVND, per germline (reference sequence). Drawing the rest from reference TRBV19 and TRBJ1-5, the complete variable domain is DGGITQSPKYLFRKEGQNVTLSCEQNLNHDAMYWYRQDPGQGLRLIYYSQIVNDFQKGDIAEGYSVSREKKESFPLTVTSAQKNPTAFYLCASSMMAGAQPQHFGDGTRLSIL.

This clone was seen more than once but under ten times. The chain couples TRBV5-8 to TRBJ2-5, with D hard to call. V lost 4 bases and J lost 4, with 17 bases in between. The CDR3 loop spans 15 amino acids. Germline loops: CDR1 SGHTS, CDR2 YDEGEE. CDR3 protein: CASSPARRSGETQYF. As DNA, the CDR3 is TGTGCCAGCAGCCCCGCCCGGCGGTCGGGAGAGACCCAGTACTTC.

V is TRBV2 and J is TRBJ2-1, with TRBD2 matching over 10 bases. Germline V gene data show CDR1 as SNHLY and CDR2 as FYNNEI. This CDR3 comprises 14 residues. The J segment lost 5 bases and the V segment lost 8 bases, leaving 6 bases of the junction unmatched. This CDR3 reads CASELAGLNNEQFF. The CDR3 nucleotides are TGTGCCAGCGAACTAGCGGGGCTCAACAATGAGCAGTTCTTC.

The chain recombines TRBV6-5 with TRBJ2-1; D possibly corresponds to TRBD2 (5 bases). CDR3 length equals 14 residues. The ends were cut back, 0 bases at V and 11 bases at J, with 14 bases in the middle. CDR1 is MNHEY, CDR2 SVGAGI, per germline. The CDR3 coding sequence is TGTGCCAGCAGTTACTCGGGCCAACTAGGTCAGCAGTTCTTC. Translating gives CASSYSGQLGQQFF.

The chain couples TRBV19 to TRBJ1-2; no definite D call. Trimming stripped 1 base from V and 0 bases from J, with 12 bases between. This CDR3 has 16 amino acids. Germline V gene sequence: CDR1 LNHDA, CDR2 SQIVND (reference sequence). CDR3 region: CASSIAGSYSNYGYTF. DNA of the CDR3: TGTGCCAGTAGTATAGCGGGAAGCTACTCTAACTATGGCTACACCTTC.

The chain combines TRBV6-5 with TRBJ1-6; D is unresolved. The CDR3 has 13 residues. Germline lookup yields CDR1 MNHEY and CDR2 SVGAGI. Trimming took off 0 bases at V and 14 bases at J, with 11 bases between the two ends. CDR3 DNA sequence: TGTGCCAGCAGTTACTCGAATTGGGCCACCCTCCACTTT. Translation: CASSYSNWATLHF.

CDR3 amino acids: CASRGGQQGDTQYF. The DNA of the CDR3 is TGTGCCAGCAGGGGTGGGCAACAGGGAGATACGCAGTATTTT. The J gene is TRBJ2-3, the V gene TRBV5-4; D might be TRBD1 (6 bases). This CDR3 contains 14 residues. CDR1 and CDR2 from the germline V gene are SGHNT and YYREEE (reference sequence). Trimming took 5 bases from V and 5 from J, leaving 15 bases between them.

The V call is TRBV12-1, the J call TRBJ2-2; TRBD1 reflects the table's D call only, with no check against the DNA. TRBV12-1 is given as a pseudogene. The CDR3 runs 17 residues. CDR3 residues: CASSPPRDRVCAGELFF. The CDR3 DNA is TGTGCCAGCAGCCCCCCTCGGGACAGGGTTTGTGCCGGGGAGCTGTTTTTT.